A single sample gave rise to the 7 T cell receptor beta chains below, sequenced in a study of T-cell reconstitution after alpha-beta-depleted transplantation in children. Unique molecular identifiers were used to barcode this TCRbeta library. MiXCR, applied by TCRdb to the PCR reads, yields one record per CDR3 protein. The sample lists hundreds of thousands of distinct CDR3 sequences; around 13% were seen once. The sequencing here drew on PBMCs from the stem cell graft donor, taken from the stem cell graft. These receptors originate from a human donor who donated a stem cell graft to a child with combined immunodeficiency.

This clonotype was seen a handful of times. The V and J genes are TRBV6-1 and TRBJ2-4, with 12 bases fitting TRBD1. Trimming removed 6 bases from V and 0 bases from J; junction bases left unmatched: 3. The CDR3 has 16 residues. Germline CDR1 is MNHNS and CDR2 is SASEGT. CDR3 sequence reads: CASRPGQGAAKNIQYF. In DNA, the CDR3 is TGTGCCAGCAGGCCGGGACAGGGGGCAGCCAAAAACATTCAGTACTTC.

This clonotype appeared many times. The chain combines TRBV27 with TRBJ2-3; D is unclear. Trimming took 6 bases from V and 2 from J, leaving 3 bases between them. The CDR3 covers 11 residues. Looked up from germline, CDR1 is MNHEY and CDR2 is SMNVEV (reference sequence). The CDR3 DNA reads TGTGCCAGCAGCGCCACAGATACGCAGTATTTT. Translating gives CASSATDTQYF.

This chain connects TRBV11-2 to TRBJ2-1, with D possibly being TRBD1 (6 bases). The germline V gene has CDR1 SGHAT and CDR2 FQNNGV. V was clipped by 5 bases and J by 2 bases, with 16 bases between them. The CDR3 length is 16 residues. CDR3 bases: TGTGCCAGCAGCCACTACGGGACAAAAACCTACAATGAGCAGTTCTTC. This codes for CASSHYGTKTYNEQFF.

This rearrangement joins TRBV20-1 to TRBJ2-1; weak D call: TRBD1 (7 bases). The CDR3 extends over 15 amino acids. V dropped 7 bases and J dropped 4 bases, with 20 bases sitting between them. CDR1 is DFQATT, CDR2 SNEGSKA, per germline (reference sequence). The CDR3 region has the DNA TGCAGTGTTAACCAGGGGGGCGCGGGTTACAATGAGCAGTTCTTC. Translated: CSVNQGGAGYNEQFF.

Many counts were recorded for this clonotype. A much larger clone differs from this one at a single base, so this may be a read error. The J gene is TRBJ1-1, the V gene TRBV5-1, with 9 bases that match TRBD1. This CDR3 has 14 amino acids. With V trimmed by 4 bases and J by 1 base, 2 bases remained unmatched. Germline V gene data show CDR1 as SGHRS and CDR2 as YFSETQ. The CDR3 DNA reads as TGCGCCAGCAGCATGGGACAGGGGAACACTGAAGCTTTCTTT. It encodes CASSMGQGNTEAFF.

The V call is TRBV4-2, the J call TRBJ2-7; D is perhaps TRBD2 (7 bases). CDR3 length equals 17 residues. V dropped 1 base and J dropped 0 bases, with 16 bases sitting between them. CDR1 and CDR2 from the germline V gene are LGHNA and YNFKEQ. The CDR3 nucleotides are TGTGCCAGCAGCCAAGGGCGCGGGGGCCTTAGCTCCTACGAGCAGTACTTC. As protein: CASSQGRGGLSSYEQYF.

The chain has TRBV12-3 or TRBV12-4 and TRBJ2-3, with D unresolved. Trimming cost V 0 bases and J 3 bases, with 10 bases left between them. The CDR3 has 15 residues. The CDR3 here is CASSLAASFTDTQYF. The DNA for the CDR3 is TGTGCCAGCAGTTTAGCGGCTTCCTTTACAGATACGCAGTATTTT.